The 18 T cell receptor beta chains listed next were all sequenced from one sample in a study of T cells expressing NK-cell markers. From its re-call of the 5' RACE reads, TCRdb lists each CDR3 protein once, without DNA. Recorded here are about 390,000 distinct CDR3 sequences; the top ten clones represent over 8.5%. The specimen was blood T cells: a sorted CD56 or NKG2C T cell subset, CD4+ or CD8+ T cells, or bulk PBMC T cells (not recorded which). These receptors all come from a woman in her 50s in good health.

The V gene is TRBV10-3, the J gene TRBJ2-5; without DNA, the TCRdb call of TRBD1 cannot be checked. Germline assignment: CDR1 ENHRY and CDR2 SYGVKD. The CDR3 runs 14 residues. The CDR3 spells CAINEDSFGETQYF.

V is TRBV10-3 and J is TRBJ2-1; TCRdb's D call, TRBD1, is unchecked because there is no DNA. Germline V lookup: CDR1 ENHRY, CDR2 SYGVKD. There are 15 residues in the CDR3. The CDR3 here is CAISESPQGRGEQFF.

This sequence joins TRBV5-6 and TRBJ2-7; TCRdb gives TRBD1 as the D gene, but with no DNA this cannot be confirmed. Germline CDR1 and CDR2: SGHDT and YYEEEE. The CDR3 has 18 residues. The CDR3 loop is CASSSQTIQGVNPYEQYF.

This chain uses TRBV7-9 with TRBJ2-7. The CDR3 extends over 17 amino acids. Germline CDR1 is SEHNR and CDR2 is FQNEAQ (reference sequence). Here the CDR3 reads CASSLDCSRVKWYEQYF.

This sequence joins TRBV27 and TRBJ2-3; the TCRdb D gene call, TRBD1, has no DNA to confirm it. The CDR3 consists of 15 residues. CDR1 and CDR2 from the germline V gene are MNHEY and SMNVEV (reference sequence). The CDR3 region is CASTPRGTGDSSEYF.

CDR3 sequence: CASSYGGSGEQYF. V gene TRBV12-3 or TRBV12-4 combines with J gene TRBJ2-7; with no DNA, the TCRdb D assignment of TRBD2 cannot be verified. This CDR3 is 13 amino acids long.

The gene calls are TRBV10-2 and TRBJ2-3; TCRdb names TRBD2, which stays unverified in the absence of DNA. Germline CDR1 reads WSHSY; CDR2 reads SAAADI. CDR3 length: 15 amino acids. CDR3 sequence reads: CASISSGRLTDTQYF.

The chain carries TRBV12-3 or TRBV12-4 and TRBJ1-4; TCRdb designates TRBD1, a call that cannot be tested without DNA. The CDR3 spans 18 residues. CDR3 amino acids: CASSRPGAGTGENEKLFF.

The gene calls are TRBV5-1 and TRBJ1-1. In germline, CDR1 is SGHRS, CDR2 YFSETQ. CDR3 size: 16 residues. CDR3 sequence: CASRREGPGINTEAFF. The variable domain in full, with the rest retrieved from reference TRBV5-1 and TRBJ1-1, is KAGVTQTPRYLIKTRGQQVTLSCSPISGHRSVSWYQQTPGQGLQFLFEYFSETQRNKGNFPGRFSGRQFSNSRSEMNVSTLELGDSALYLCASRREGPGINTEAFFGQGTRLTVV.

The rearrangement joins TRBV4-1 to TRBJ2-1; TCRdb reports TRBD2, a call that lacks DNA to check it against. This CDR3 has 17 amino acids. Per the germline V gene, CDR1 is MGHRA and CDR2 is YSYEKL. The CDR3 is CASSQDPRSSSYNEQFF.

This sequence joins TRBV24-1 and TRBJ2-3. Per the germline V gene, CDR1 is KGHDR and CDR2 is SFDVKD. CDR3 length: 11 amino acids. CDR3 region: CATRSGDTQYF.

This chain connects TRBV2 to TRBJ2-1; the D gene TCRdb calls, TRBD2, cannot be checked with no DNA. CDR3 size: 15 residues. Germline V CDR1 and CDR2: SNHLY, FYNNEI. The CDR3 region is CASSRTGLAMDEQFF.

This chain joins TRBV2 and TRBJ1-1. The germline V gene encodes CDR1 SNHLY and CDR2 FYNNEI. The CDR3 sequence is 12 residues long. The CDR3 region is CASSAADFEAFF.

The V gene is TRBV5-5, the J gene TRBJ2-7; without DNA, the TCRdb call of TRBD2 cannot be checked. Germline V CDR1 and CDR2: SGHKS, YYEKEE (reference sequence). The CDR3 has 18 residues. The CDR3 sequence is CASSFAGLAGVSSYEQYF.

The chain couples TRBV27 to TRBJ2-5; the D gene TCRdb calls, TRBD1, cannot be checked with no DNA. The V gene's germline CDR1 is MNHEY and CDR2 SMNVEV (reference sequence). The CDR3 has 13 residues. CDR3 region: CASKDLGGETQYF.

The V gene is TRBV5-1, the J gene TRBJ2-5. Germline V gene data show CDR1 as SGHRS and CDR2 as YFSETQ. This CDR3 has 13 amino acids. The chain's CDR3 is CATRGTPQETQYF.

V and J are TRBV7-8 and TRBJ2-3. This CDR3 has 13 amino acids. Germline CDR1 is SGHVS and CDR2 is FQNEAQ. CDR3 amino acids: CASTESGTDTQYF.

The chain employs TRBV5-5 and TRBJ1-1; with no DNA, the TCRdb D assignment of TRBD1 cannot be verified. Germline CDR1 and CDR2: SGHKS and YYEKEE (reference sequence). This CDR3 has 14 amino acids. CDR3: CASSLDTGNTEAFF.